These T cell receptor beta chains were read from a single sample in a study of cytomegalovirus exposure and HLA in healthy donors. The protocol was immunoSEQ multiplex PCR, while the TCRdb copy is restricted to in-frame clones and leaves out a portion. The table records roughly 150,000 clones, roughly 76% of them present only once. The sample consisted of PBMCs. The source is a male donor in good health and CMV-seronegative. Both conserved end residues are part of each CDR3. The order of the fields is J gene, V gene, clone size, D gene, CDR3 protein, CDR3 DNA. The D gene is left open where the match is weak. Some rows have no size entry. The others give once, few or many, or a class for an expanded clone.

TRBJ1-5	TRBV7-8	.	.	CASSLDWGVNSNQPQHF	TGTGCCAGCAGCTTAGATTGGGGGGTAAATAGCAATCAGCCCCAGCATTTT
TRBJ2-5	TRBV7-7	.	.	CASSLGGAGETQYF	TGTGCCAGCAGCTTGGGGGGGGCCGGGGAGACCCAGTACTTC
TRBJ1-2	TRBV29-1	.	.	CSALGGGRANYGYTF	TGCAGCGCCCTGGGAGGGGGTCGAGCTAACTATGGCTACACCTTC
TRBJ1-6	TRBV6-5	once	TRBD1	CASSLGQRNSPLHF	TGTGCCAGCAGTCTGGGACAGAGGAATTCACCCCTCCACTTT
TRBJ2-2	TRBV6-1	.	.	CASGGRANTGELFF	TGTGCCAGCGGCGGCAGAGCGAACACCGGGGAGCTGTTTTTT
TRBJ1-5	TRBV18	.	.	CASSPQWGDRQPQHF	TGTGCCAGCTCACCACAATGGGGAGATCGGCAGCCCCAGCATTTT
TRBJ1-2	TRBV9	.	.	CASSVGTAFNYGYTF	TGTGCCAGCAGCGTAGGAACAGCTTTTAACTATGGCTACACCTTC
TRBJ2-1	TRBV4-1	once	.	CASSQARGYEQFF	TGCGCCAGCAGCCAAGCACGGGGGTATGAGCAGTTCTTC
TRBJ2-1	TRBV27	.	TRBD1	CASSHGQGNEQFF	TGTGCCAGCAGCCACGGACAGGGAAATGAGCAGTTCTTC
TRBJ1-4	TRBV4-1	once	TRBD1	CASSQGEGAVTNEKLFF	TGCGCCAGCAGCCAAGGCGAGGGGGCGGTAACTAATGAAAAACTGTTTTTT
TRBJ1-1	TRBV30	few	.	CAWSVRGGTEAFF	TGTGCCTGGAGTGTACGAGGGGGCACTGAAGCTTTCTTT
TRBJ1-4	TRBV7-9	.	.	CASSDWTEKLFF	TGTGCCAGCAGCGATTGGACAGAAAAACTGTTTTTT
TRBJ2-7	TRBV2	.	.	CASRFVSDEQYF	TGTGCCAGCAGGTTTGTATCCGACGAGCAGTACTTC
TRBJ2-7	TRBV9	.	.	CASSVAPQAAYEQYF	TGTGCCAGCAGCGTAGCGCCCCAGGCCGCCTACGAGCAGTACTTC
TRBJ1-1	TRBV30	few	TRBD1	CAWNHRQGGNTEAFF	TGTGCCTGGAACCACCGACAGGGGGGGAACACTGAAGCTTTCTTT
TRBJ1-5	TRBV7-9	.	TRBD1	CASSLGTGSNQPQHF	TGTGCCAGCAGCTTAGGGACAGGGAGCAATCAGCCCCAGCATTTT
TRBJ2-7	TRBV5-6	few	.	CASSLVRGEQYF	TGTGCCAGCAGCTTGGTAAGGGGCGAGCAGTACTTC
TRBJ2-3	TRBV2	.	.	CASSSRGGLTDTQYF	TGTGCCAGCAGTTCCCGCGGTGGACTCACAGATACGCAGTATTTT
TRBJ1-2	TRBV4-3	.	TRBD1	CASSQDLLDREIGSTF	TGCGCCAGCAGCCAAGATCTGTTGGACAGGGAGATAGGCAGCACCTTC
TRBJ2-1	TRBV5-1	.	TRBD1	CASSTLGGQGNEQFF	TGCGCCAGCAGCACCCTCGGGGGACAGGGTAATGAGCAGTTCTTC
TRBJ2-1	TRBV5-6	.	TRBD2	CASSLALAGGRSSYNEQFF	TGTGCCAGCAGCTTGGCACTAGCGGGGGGTCGAAGCTCCTACAATGAGCAGTTCTTC
TRBJ1-4	TRBV7-2	.	.	CASSLATALRGKLFF	TGTGCCAGCAGCTTAGCCACAGCACTAAGGGGAAAACTGTTTTTT
TRBJ1-2	TRBV13	.	.	CASSRGFGYGYTF	TGTGCCAGCAGCAGGGGATTTGGGTATGGCTACACCTTC
TRBJ2-1	TRBV27	.	TRBD2	CASSPTSWPEQFF	TGTGCCAGCAGTCCGACTAGCTGGCCTGAGCAGTTCTTC
TRBJ1-1	TRBV11-2	.	.	CASSLERTWSEAFF	TGTGCCAGCAGCTTAGAAAGGACTTGGTCTGAAGCTTTCTTT
TRBJ1-1	TRBV13	.	TRBD1	CASSSIETPQGVF	TGTGCCAGCAGCTCGATCGAAACACCACAGGGGGTCTTT
TRBJ1-6	TRBV18	.	.	CASSDQGLPSPLHF	TGTGCCAGCTCAGACCAGGGATTGCCCTCACCCCTCCACTTT
TRBJ1-5	TRBV27	.	TRBD1	CASSLTGPQPQHF	TGTGCCAGCAGTTTGACAGGGCCACAGCCCCAGCATTTT
TRBJ1-6	TRBV5-5	.	.	CASSLEQYNSPLHF	TGTGCCAGCAGCTTGGAACAGTACAATTCACCCCTCCACTTT